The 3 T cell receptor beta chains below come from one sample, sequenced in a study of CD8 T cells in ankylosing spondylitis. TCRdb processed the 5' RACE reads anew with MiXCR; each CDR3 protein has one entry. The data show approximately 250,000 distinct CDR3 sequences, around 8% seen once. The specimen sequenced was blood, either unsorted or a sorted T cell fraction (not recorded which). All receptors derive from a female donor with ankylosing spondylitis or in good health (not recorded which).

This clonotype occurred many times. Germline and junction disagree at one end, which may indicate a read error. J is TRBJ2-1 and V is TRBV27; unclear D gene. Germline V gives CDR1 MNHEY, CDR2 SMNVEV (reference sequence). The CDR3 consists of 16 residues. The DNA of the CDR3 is TGTGCCAGCAGACCCCTGGCAACGAGCTCCTACAATGAGCGGTTCTTC. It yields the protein CASRPLATSSYNERFF.

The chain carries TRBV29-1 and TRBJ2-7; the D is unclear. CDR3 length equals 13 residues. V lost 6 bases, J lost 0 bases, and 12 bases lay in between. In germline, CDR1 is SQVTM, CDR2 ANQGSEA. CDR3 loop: CSVAATDSYEQYF. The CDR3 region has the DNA TGCAGCGTCGCCGCAACAGACTCCTACGAGCAGTACTTC.

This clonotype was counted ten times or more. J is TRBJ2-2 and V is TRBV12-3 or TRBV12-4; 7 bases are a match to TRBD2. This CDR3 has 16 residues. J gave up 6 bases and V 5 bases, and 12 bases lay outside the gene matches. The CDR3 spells CASSLGDEREAGELFF. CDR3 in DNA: TGTGCCAGCAGTCTCGGGGACGAGCGGGAAGCCGGGGAGCTGTTTTTT.